Sequencing of this T cell receptor (beta chain) was carried out in a study of shared clonotypes between healthy human individuals. As for the study in general: Donors had three CD4 naive, three CD4 memory, two CD8 naive and one CD8 memory plate apiece.

Comments on this clone: The antigen remains unidentified.

Profiled with immunoSEQ multiplex PCR; TCRdb holds only in-frame clones, not every one. The sample consists of about 820,000 clones, around 93% of them appearing once. Overall study findings and caveats: Across a handful of donors, naive CD4 shared roughly 5.2%, naive CD8 under 4%, memory CD4 roughly 2.2%, memory CD8 0.4% to 0.5%.

CD45RO-negative CD8 cells positively selected for CCR7 made up the naive population, which excluded terminally differentiated effector memory CD45RA+ cells. The germline V gene encodes CDR1 ENHRY and CDR2 SYGVKD. This CDR3 is built from 13 residues. V was trimmed by 2 bases and J by 12 bases, leaving 14 bases between them. The clonotype comes from a man younger than 45 in good health. Sequencing input: naive CD8+ T cells sorted from blood. J is TRBJ2-1 and V is TRBV10-3, with a possible D match to TRBD1 (6 bases). DNA of the CDR3: TGTGCCATCAGTGAGGGGGGCCGGACGGGGCAGTTCTTC. This encodes CAISEGGRTGQFF.